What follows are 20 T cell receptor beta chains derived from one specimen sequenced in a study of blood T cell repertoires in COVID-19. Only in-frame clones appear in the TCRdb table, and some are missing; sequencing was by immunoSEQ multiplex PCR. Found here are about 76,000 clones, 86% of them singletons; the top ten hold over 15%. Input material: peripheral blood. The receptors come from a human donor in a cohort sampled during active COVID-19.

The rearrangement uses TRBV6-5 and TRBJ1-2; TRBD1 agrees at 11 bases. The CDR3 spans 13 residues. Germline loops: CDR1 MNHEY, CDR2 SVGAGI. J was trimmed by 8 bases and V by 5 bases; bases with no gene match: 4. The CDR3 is CASSKDRGPGYTF. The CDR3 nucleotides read TGTGCCAGCAGTAAGGACAGGGGGCCGGGCTACACCTTC.

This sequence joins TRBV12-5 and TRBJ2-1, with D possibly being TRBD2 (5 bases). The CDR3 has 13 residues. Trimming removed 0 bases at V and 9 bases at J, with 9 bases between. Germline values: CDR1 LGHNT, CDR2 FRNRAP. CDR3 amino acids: CASGLVLVGEQFF. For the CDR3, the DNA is TGTGCTAGTGGTTTGGTACTAGTCGGTGAGCAGTTCTTC. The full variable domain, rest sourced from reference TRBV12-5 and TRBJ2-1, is DARVTQTPRHKVTEMGQEVTMRCQPILGHNTVFWYRQTMMQGLELLAYFRNRAPLDDSGMPKDRFSAEMPDATLATLKIQPSEPRDSAVYFCASGLVLVGEQFFGPGTRLTVL.

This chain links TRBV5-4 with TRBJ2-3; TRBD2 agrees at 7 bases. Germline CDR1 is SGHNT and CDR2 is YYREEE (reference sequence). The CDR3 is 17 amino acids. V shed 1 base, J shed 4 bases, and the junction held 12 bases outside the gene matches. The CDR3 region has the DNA TGTGCCAGCAGCTTGAGGTGGTGGCGGGAGAGGTCAGATACGCAGTATTTT. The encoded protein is CASSLRWWRERSDTQYF.

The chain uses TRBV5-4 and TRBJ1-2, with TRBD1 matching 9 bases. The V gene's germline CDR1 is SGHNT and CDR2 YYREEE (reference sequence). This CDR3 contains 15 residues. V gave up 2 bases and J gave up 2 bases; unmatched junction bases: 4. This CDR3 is CASSFDGTGNYGYTF. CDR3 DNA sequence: TGTGCCAGCAGCTTTGACGGGACAGGGAACTATGGCTACACCTTC.

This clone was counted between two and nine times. The CDR3 coding sequence is TGTGCCAGCAGCCCGGACAGGGATGACGAAAAACTGTTTTTT. Amino acids: CASSPDRDDEKLFF. This chain links TRBV5-4 with TRBJ1-4, with 8 nucleotides matching TRBD1. J lost 8 bases, V lost 4 bases, and 7 bases had no gene match. Germline assignment: CDR1 SGHNT and CDR2 YYREEE (reference sequence). The CDR3 is made up of 14 amino acids.

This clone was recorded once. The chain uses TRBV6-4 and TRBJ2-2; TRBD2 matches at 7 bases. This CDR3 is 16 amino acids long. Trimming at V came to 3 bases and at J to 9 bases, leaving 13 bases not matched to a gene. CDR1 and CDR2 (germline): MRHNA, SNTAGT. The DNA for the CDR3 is TGTGCCAGCAGTGAGGTACTAGCGTCACCCCCCCGGGAGCTGTTTTTT. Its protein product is CASSEVLASPPRELFF.

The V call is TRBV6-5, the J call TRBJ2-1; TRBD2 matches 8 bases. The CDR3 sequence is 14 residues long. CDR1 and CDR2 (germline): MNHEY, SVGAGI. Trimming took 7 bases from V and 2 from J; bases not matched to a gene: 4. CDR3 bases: TGTGCCAGCACGGGGGGGACACCCTACAATGAGCAGTTCTTC. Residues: CASTGGTPYNEQFF.

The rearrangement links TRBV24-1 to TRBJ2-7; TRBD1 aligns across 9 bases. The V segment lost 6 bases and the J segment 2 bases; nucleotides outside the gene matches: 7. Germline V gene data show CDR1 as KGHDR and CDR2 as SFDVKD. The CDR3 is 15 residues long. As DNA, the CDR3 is TGTGCCACCAGTTTGTCGGACAGGGGAACCTACGAGCAGTACTTC. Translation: CATSLSDRGTYEQYF.

CDR3 DNA sequence: TGTGCCAGTAGTATATGTGGGGGACGGCTAAAGGGGGCCGAGCAGTACTTC. Translated: CASSICGGRLKGAEQYF. The chain carries TRBV19 and TRBJ2-7; 7 bases agree with TRBD1. This CDR3 has 17 residues. CDR1 LNHDA and CDR2 SQIVND come from the germline V gene (reference sequence). V was pared by 2 bases and J by 6 bases, with 16 bases of the junction left unmatched.

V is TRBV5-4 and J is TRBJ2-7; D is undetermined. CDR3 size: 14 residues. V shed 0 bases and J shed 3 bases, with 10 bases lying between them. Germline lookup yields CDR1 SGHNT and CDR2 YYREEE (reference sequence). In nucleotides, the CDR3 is TGTGCCAGCAGCTTGGGTGGCGACTTCTACGAGCAGTACTTC. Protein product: CASSLGGDFYEQYF.

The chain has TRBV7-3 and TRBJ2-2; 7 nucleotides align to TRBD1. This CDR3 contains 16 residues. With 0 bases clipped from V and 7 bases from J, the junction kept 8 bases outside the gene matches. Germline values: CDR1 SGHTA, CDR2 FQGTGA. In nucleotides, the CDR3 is TGTGCCAGCAGCTTAACAGGGGGCTTTACGGGCGGGGAGCTGTTTTTT. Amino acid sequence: CASSLTGGFTGGELFF. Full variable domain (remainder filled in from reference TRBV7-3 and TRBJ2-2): GAGVSQTPSNKVTEKGKYVELRCDPISGHTALYWYRQSLGQGPEFLIYFQGTGAADDSGLPNDRFFAVRPEGSVSTLKIQRTERGDSAVYLCASSLTGGFTGGELFFGEGSRLTVL.

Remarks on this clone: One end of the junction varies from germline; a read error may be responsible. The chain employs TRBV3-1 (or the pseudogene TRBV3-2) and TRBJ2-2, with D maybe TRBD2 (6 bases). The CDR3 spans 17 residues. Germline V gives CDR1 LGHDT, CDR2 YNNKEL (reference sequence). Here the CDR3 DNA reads TGTGCCAGCAGCCTCCGCGGAGGGAATGATTTCACCCGGGAGCTGTTTTTT. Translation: CASSLRGGNDFTRELFF.

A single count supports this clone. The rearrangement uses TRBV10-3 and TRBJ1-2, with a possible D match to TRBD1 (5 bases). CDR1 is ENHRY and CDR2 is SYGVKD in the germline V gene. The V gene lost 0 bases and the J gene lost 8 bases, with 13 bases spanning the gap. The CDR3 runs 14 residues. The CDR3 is CAISESLQERGYTF. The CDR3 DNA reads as TGTGCCATCAGTGAGTCGTTACAGGAGAGGGGCTACACCTTC.

CDR3 coding DNA: TGTGCCAGCAGAACCGGGACAGGGGCCACCGGGGAGCTGTTTTTT. Translated: CASRTGTGATGELFF. The J gene is TRBJ2-2, the V gene TRBV7-2; TRBD1 aligns across 10 bases. Germline V gene data show CDR1 as SGHTA and CDR2 as FQGNSA. V gave up 6 bases and J gave up 4 bases; unmatched junction bases: 5. The CDR3 is made up of 15 amino acids.

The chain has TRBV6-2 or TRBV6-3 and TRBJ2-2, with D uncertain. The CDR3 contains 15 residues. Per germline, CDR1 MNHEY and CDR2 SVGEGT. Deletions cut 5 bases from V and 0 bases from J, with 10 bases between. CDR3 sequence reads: CASSGSRSNTGELFF. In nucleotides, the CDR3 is TGTGCCAGCAGTGGAAGCAGGTCGAACACCGGGGAGCTGTTTTTT.

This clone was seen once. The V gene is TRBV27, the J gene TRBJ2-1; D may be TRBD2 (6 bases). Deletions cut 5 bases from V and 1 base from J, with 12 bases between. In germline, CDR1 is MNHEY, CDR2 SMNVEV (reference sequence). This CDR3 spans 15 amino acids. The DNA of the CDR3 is TGTGCCAGCAGTCCCCGACTAGGTTCCTACAATGAGCAGTTCTTC. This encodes CASSPRLGSYNEQFF.

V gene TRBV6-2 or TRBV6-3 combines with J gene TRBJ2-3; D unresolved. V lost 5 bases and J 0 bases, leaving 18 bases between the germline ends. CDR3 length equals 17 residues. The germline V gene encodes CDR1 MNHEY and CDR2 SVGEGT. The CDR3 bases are TGTGCCAGCAGTCATCGACTCACCCAATCTAGCACAGATACGCAGTATTTT. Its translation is CASSHRLTQSSTDTQYF.

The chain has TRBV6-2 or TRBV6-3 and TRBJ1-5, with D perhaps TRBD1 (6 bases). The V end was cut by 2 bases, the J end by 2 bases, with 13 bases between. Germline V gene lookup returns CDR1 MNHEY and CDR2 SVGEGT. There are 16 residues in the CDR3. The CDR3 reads CASSYGGAGRNQPQHF. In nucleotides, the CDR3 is TGTGCCAGCAGTTACGGGGGGGCGGGACGCAATCAGCCCCAGCATTTT.

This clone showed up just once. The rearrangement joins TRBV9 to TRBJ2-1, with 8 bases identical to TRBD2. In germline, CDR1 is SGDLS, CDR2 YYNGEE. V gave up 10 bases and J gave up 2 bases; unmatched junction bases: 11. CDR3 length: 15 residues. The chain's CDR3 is CAGIRAGEAYNEQFF. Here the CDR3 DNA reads TGTGCCGGGATTCGAGCGGGAGAAGCCTACAATGAGCAGTTCTTC.

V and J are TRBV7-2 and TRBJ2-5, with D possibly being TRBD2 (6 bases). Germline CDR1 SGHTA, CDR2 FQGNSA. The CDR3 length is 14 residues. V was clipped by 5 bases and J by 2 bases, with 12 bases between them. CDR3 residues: CASSPGTFQETQYF. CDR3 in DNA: TGTGCCAGCAGCCCCGGGACTTTTCAAGAGACCCAGTACTTC.